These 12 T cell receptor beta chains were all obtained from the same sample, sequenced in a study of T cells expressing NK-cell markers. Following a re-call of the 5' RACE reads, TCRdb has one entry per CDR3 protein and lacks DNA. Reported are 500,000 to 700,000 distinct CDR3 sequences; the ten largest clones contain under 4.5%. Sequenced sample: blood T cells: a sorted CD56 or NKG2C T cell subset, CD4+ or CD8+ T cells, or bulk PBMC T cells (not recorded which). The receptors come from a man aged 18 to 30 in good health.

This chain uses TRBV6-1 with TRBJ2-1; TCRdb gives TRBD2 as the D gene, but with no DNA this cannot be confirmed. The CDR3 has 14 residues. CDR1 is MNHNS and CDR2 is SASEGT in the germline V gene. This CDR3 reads CASSASTSIGEQFF.

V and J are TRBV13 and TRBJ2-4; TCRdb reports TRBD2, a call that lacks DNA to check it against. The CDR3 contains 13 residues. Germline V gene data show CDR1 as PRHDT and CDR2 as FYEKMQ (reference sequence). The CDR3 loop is CASSSYSTSRQYF.

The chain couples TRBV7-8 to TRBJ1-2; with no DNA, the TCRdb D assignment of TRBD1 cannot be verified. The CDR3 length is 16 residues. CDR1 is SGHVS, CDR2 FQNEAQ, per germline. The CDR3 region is CASSADTGVNYYGYTF.

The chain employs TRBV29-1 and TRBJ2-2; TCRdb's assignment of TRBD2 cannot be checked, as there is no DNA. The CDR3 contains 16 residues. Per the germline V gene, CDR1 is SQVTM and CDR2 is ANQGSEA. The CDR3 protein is CSVGGTGVADTGELFF.

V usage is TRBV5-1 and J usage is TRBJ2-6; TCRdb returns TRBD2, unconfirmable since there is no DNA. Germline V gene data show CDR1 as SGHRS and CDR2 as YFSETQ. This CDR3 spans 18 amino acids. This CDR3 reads CASSRGGGTSSGANVLTF.

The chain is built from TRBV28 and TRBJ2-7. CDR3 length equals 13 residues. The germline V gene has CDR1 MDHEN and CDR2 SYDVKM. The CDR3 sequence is CARISAADYEQYF.

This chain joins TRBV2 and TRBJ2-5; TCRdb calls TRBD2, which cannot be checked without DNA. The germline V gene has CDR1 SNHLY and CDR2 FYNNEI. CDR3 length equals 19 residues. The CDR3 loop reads CASSEGASDLAGGEETQYF.

The chain's CDR3 is CAWSRSRTSGGSSYNEQFF. The gene calls are TRBV30 and TRBJ2-1; TCRdb proposes TRBD2, but this gene call is untestable without DNA. CDR1 is GTSNPN, CDR2 SVGIG, per germline (reference sequence). The CDR3 has 19 amino acids. The full variable domain, its missing parts supplied by reference TRBV30 and TRBJ2-1, is SQTIHQWPATLVQPVGSPLSLECTVEGTSNPNLYWYRQAAGRGLQLLFYSVGIGQISSEVPQNLSASRPQDRQFILSSKKLLLSDSGFYLCAWSRSRTSGGSSYNEQFFGPGTRLTVL.

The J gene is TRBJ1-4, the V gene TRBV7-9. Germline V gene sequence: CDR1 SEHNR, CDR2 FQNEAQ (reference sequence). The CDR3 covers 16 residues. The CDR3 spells CASRFGPGGTNEKLFF.

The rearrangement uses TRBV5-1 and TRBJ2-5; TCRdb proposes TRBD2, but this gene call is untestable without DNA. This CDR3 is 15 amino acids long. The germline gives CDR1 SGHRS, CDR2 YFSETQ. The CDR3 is CASSPSRGGQETQYF.

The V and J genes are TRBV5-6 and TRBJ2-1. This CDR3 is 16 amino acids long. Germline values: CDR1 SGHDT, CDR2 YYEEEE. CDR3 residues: CASSFRNLADYNEQFF.

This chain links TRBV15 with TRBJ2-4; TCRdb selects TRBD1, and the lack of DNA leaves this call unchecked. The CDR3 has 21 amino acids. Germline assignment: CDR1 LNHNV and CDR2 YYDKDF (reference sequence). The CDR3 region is CATSRDGRQGNNLLAKNIQYF. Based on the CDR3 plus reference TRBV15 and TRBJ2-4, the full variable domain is DAMVIQNPRYQVTQFGKPVTLSCSQTLNHNVMYWYQQKSSQAPKLLFHYYDKDFNNEADTPDNFQSRRPNTSFCFLDIRSPGLGDTAMYLCATSRDGRQGNNLLAKNIQYFGAGTRLSVL.